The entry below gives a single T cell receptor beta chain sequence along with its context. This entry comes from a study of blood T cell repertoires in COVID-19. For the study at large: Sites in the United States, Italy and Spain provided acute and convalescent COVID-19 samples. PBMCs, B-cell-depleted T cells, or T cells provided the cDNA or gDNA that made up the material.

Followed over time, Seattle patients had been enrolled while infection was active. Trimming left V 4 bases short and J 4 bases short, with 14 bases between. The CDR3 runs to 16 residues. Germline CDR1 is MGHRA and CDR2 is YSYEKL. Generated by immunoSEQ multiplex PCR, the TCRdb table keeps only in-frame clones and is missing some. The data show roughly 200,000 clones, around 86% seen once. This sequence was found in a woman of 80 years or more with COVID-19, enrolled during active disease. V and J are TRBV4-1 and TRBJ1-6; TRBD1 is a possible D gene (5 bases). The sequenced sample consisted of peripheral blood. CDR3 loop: CASSPVGGSYNSPLHF. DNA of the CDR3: TGCGCCAGCAGCCCCGTTGGGGGGTCGTATAATTCACCCCTCCACTTT.